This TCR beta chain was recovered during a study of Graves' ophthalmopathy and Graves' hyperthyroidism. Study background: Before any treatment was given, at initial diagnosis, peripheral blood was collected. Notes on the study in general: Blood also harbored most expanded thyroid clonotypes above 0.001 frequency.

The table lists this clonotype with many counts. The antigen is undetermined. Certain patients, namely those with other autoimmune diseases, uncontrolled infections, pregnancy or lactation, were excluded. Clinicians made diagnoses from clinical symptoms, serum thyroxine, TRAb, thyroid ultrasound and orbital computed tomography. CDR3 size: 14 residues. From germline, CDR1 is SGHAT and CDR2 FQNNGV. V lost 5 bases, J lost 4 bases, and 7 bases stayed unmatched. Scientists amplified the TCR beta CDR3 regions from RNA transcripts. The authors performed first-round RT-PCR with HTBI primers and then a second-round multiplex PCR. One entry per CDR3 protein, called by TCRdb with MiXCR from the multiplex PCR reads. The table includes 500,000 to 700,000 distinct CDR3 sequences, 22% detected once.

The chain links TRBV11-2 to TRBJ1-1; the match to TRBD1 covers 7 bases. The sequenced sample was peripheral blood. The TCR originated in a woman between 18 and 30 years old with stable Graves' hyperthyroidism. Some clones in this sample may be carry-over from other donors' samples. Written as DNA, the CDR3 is TGTGCCAGCAGCCAGACAGGGACAATCACTGAAGCTTTCTTT. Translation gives CASSQTGTITEAFF.